The 17 T cell receptor beta chains given below trace back to one sample, sequenced in a study of blood T cell repertoires in COVID-19. Sequencing was performed with immunoSEQ multiplex PCR; in TCRdb, only in-frame clones are kept and a portion is missing. The sample holds about 480,000 clones, 70% to 90% seen once. Input material: PBMCs or T cells enriched from blood (not recorded which). These receptors originate from a middle-aged woman who had recovered from COVID-19.

As DNA, the CDR3 is TGTGCCAGCAGTCGCAAGCCGGGAACTGAAGCTTTCTTT. This codes for CASSRKPGTEAFF. The gene calls are TRBV7-9 and TRBJ1-1; the D is unclear. The V gene lost 6 bases and the J gene lost 5 bases, with 13 bases spanning the gap. The CDR3 spans 13 residues. Germline CDR1 is SEHNR and CDR2 is FQNEAQ (reference sequence). The variable domain in full, with the rest retrieved from reference TRBV7-9 and TRBJ1-1, is DTGVSQNPRHKITKRGQNVTFRCDPISEHNRLYWYRQTLGQGPEFLTYFQNEAQLEKSRLLSDRFSAERPKGSFSTLEIQRTEQGDSAMYLCASSRKPGTEAFFGQGTRLTVV.

This chain connects TRBV20-1 to TRBJ2-7; D is possibly TRBD1 (6 bases). Germline CDR1 DFQATT, CDR2 SNEGSKA (reference sequence). The CDR3 loop spans 11 amino acids. V gave up 5 bases and J gave up 6 bases, with 11 bases separating them. CDR3 protein: CSAFRGGEQYF. The CDR3 DNA follows: TGCAGTGCTTTCAGGGGTGGCGAGCAGTACTTC.

V usage is TRBV9 and J usage is TRBJ2-5; maybe TRBD1 (5 bases). This CDR3 comprises 14 residues. V shed 0 bases and J shed 7 bases, with 13 bases lying between them. Per the germline V gene, CDR1 is SGDLS and CDR2 is YYNGEE. As DNA, the CDR3 is TGTGCCAGCAGCGTAGGAGACAGTCTTGGGACCCAGTACTTC. It specifies CASSVGDSLGTQYF.

Note on this clone: Relative to the germline gene, one junction end is altered; a read error may explain this. This rearrangement joins TRBV18 to TRBJ1-2; 8 positions agree with TRBD1. CDR1 is KGHSH and CDR2 is LQKENI in the germline V gene. This CDR3 comprises 11 residues. CDR3 nucleotides: TGTGCCAGCTCACCGGACAGGGTGGCCCTCTTC. Its protein is CASSPDRVALF. The variable domain in full, with the rest retrieved from reference TRBV18 and TRBJ1-2, is NAGVMQNPRHLVRRRGQEARLRCSPMKGHSHVYWYRQLPEEGLKFMVYLQKENIIDESGMPKERFSAEFPKEGPSILRIQQVVRGDSAAYFCASSPDRVALFGSGTRLTVV.

This clone was observed a few times. The junction departs from the called germline gene at one end, perhaps through a read error. This sequence joins TRBV5-6 and TRBJ1-5, with 8 bases aligning to TRBD1. Germline V gene lookup returns CDR1 SGHDT and CDR2 YYEEEE. The CDR3 runs to 14 residues. The CDR3 DNA follows: TGTGCCAGCAGCCGCGGACAGGGCAAGCAGCCCCAGCATTTT. Protein: CASSRGQGKQPQHF. The full variable domain, its missing parts supplied by reference TRBV5-6 and TRBJ1-5, is DAGVTQSPTHLIKTRGQQVTLRCSPKSGHDTVSWYQQALGQGPQFIFQYYEEEERQRGNFPDRFSGHQFPNYSSELNVNALLLGDSALYLCASSRGQGKQPQHFGDGTRLSIL.

The chain has TRBV5-1 and TRBJ1-4; D may be TRBD1 (6 bases). The CDR3 is 15 residues long. CDR1 SGHRS and CDR2 YFSETQ come from the germline V gene. V dropped 4 bases and J dropped 4 bases, with 14 bases sitting between them. Written as DNA, the CDR3 is TGCGCCAGCAGCCCAGGGGCCCTCTTTAATGAAAAACTGTTTTTT. Its translation is CASSPGALFNEKLFF.

The genes are TRBV6-2 or TRBV6-3 and TRBJ1-2; possible D gene TRBD1, 5 bases. Germline-derived CDR1 and CDR2 are MNHEY and SVGEGT. V lost 0 bases and J 8 bases, leaving 16 bases between the germline ends. The CDR3 runs to 15 residues. CDR3 region: CASSYSLGGTDGYTF. DNA of the CDR3: TGTGCCAGCAGTTACTCGTTGGGAGGGACGGACGGCTACACCTTC.

This chain joins TRBV18 and TRBJ1-1; 7 bases fit TRBD1. Germline CDR1 is KGHSH and CDR2 is LQKENI. The CDR3 length is 15 residues. The V segment lost 4 bases and the J segment 1 base; nucleotides outside the gene matches: 6. The CDR3 here is CASSLARTGNTEAFF. As DNA, the CDR3 is TGTGCCAGCTCACTCGCGCGGACAGGGAACACTGAAGCTTTCTTT.

The chain is built from TRBV11-3 and TRBJ2-5, with TRBD1 as a possible D gene (6 bases). Trimming shortened V by 5 bases and J by 3 bases, and 10 bases separated the two germline ends. Germline V gives CDR1 SGHNT, CDR2 YENEEA. The CDR3 runs 13 residues. The DNA of the CDR3 is TGTGCCAGCAGCGTCGGACAGAAAGAGACCCAGTACTTC. It translates to CASSVGQKETQYF.

J is TRBJ2-5 and V is TRBV19, with D perhaps TRBD2 (5 bases). V lost 2 bases, J lost 4 bases, and 11 bases lay in between. Germline V gene data show CDR1 as LNHDA and CDR2 as SQIVND (reference sequence). This CDR3 region has 14 residues. CDR3 nucleotide sequence: TGTGCCAGTAGTATATATGGCGCGGGAGAGACCCAGTACTTC. Its translation is CASSIYGAGETQYF.

The J gene is TRBJ2-5, the V gene TRBV27; 10 bases map to TRBD1. CDR3 length equals 13 residues. Trimming took 9 bases from V and 3 from J; bases not matched to a gene: 4. Germline V gives CDR1 MNHEY, CDR2 SMNVEV (reference sequence). DNA of the CDR3: TGTGCCAGTTCGGACAGGGGGAAAGAGACCCAGTACTTC. Amino acid sequence: CASSDRGKETQYF.

V usage is TRBV27 and J usage is TRBJ2-7; 10 bases fit TRBD2. Germline-derived CDR1 and CDR2 are MNHEY and SMNVEV (reference sequence). The CDR3 runs 16 residues. The V segment lost 3 bases and the J segment 0 bases; nucleotides outside the gene matches: 5. In nucleotides, the CDR3 is TGTGCCAGCAGTTTCAGGGGACTAGCGAGCTCCTACGAGCAGTACTTC. It yields the protein CASSFRGLASSYEQYF.

V and J are TRBV27 and TRBJ1-1, with D unclear. Trimming pared 5 bases from V and 4 bases from J, leaving 17 bases between. Per germline, CDR1 MNHEY and CDR2 SMNVEV (reference sequence). The CDR3 extends over 15 amino acids. Here the CDR3 reads CASSLSDYPGTEAFF. The CDR3 nucleotides are TGTGCCAGCAGTCTCTCAGACTACCCGGGCACTGAAGCTTTCTTT.

A few counts support this clone. CDR3 sequence reads: CASGRTSRYEQYF. In DNA, the CDR3 is TGTGCCAGCGGAAGGACTAGCCGGTACGAGCAGTACTTC. The chain carries TRBV2 and TRBJ2-7; the match to TRBD2 covers 8 bases. V trimming: 8 bases; J trimming: 4 bases; junction bases outside the gene matches: 7. The CDR3 is 13 amino acids. Germline loops: CDR1 SNHLY, CDR2 FYNNEI.

Only one count was recorded for this clone. The rearrangement joins TRBV11-2 to TRBJ1-1; TRBD1 matches 11 bases. The J segment lost 3 bases and the V segment lost 5 bases, leaving 5 bases of the junction unmatched. Germline CDR1 SGHAT, CDR2 FQNNGV. The CDR3 is 15 amino acids. For the CDR3, the DNA is TGTGCCAGCAGCGGCCGGGACAGGGGGTACACTGAAGCTTTCTTT. Protein product: CASSGRDRGYTEAFF. Full variable domain (missing parts from reference TRBV11-2 and TRBJ1-1): EAGVAQSPRYKIIEKRQSVAFWCNPISGHATLYWYQQILGQGPKLLIQFQNNGVVDDSQLPKDRFSAERLKGVDSTLKIQPAKLEDSAVYLCASSGRDRGYTEAFFGQGTRLTVV.

The chain recombines TRBV5-6 with TRBJ2-7, with D possibly being TRBD2 (5 bases). CDR3 size: 14 residues. Germline V gene sequence: CDR1 SGHDT, CDR2 YYEEEE. Trimming cost V 4 bases and J 3 bases, with 14 bases left between them. CDR3 region: CASSPPGTLYEQYF. DNA of the CDR3: TGTGCCAGCAGCCCGCCGGGAACCCTCTACGAGCAGTACTTC.

The rearrangement joins TRBV5-4 to TRBJ1-2; D uncertain. CDR1 SGHNT and CDR2 YYREEE come from the germline V gene (reference sequence). The CDR3 is 14 amino acids. V was shortened by 4 bases and J by 10 bases, with 20 bases between the two germline ends. CDR3 sequence reads: CASSQWTRVPYYTF. The CDR3 DNA reads TGTGCCAGCAGCCAATGGACGAGGGTTCCGTACTACACCTTC.